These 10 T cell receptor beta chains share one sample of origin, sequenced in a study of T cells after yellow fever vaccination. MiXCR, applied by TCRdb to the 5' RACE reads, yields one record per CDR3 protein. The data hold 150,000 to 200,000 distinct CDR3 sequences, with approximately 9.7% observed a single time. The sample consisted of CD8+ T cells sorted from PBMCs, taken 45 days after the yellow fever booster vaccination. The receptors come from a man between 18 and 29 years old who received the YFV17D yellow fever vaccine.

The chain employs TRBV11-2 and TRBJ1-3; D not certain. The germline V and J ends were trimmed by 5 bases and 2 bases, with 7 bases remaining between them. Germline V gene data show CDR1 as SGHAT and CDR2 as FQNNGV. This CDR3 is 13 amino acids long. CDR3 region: CASSQWAGNTIYF. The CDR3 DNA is TGTGCCAGCAGCCAATGGGCTGGAAACACCATATATTTT.

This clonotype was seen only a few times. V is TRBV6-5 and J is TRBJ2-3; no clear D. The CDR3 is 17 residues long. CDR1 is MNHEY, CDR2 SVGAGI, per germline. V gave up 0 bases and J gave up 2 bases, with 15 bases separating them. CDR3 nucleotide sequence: TGTGCCAGCAGTTACTCATCGTTCGGGTGGGACACAGATACGCAGTATTTT. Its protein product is CASSYSSFGWDTDTQYF.

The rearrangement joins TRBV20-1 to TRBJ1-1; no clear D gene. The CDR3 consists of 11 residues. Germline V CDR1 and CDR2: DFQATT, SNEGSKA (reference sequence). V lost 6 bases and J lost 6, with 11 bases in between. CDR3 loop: CSAPGGAEAFF. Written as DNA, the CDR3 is TGCAGTGCCCCGGGTGGCGCTGAAGCTTTCTTT.

CDR3 sequence (DNA): TGTGCCATCAAGGTGGCAGGGCGCGACGAGCAGTACTTC. Translation gives CAIKVAGRDEQYF. The rearrangement uses TRBV10-3 and TRBJ2-7; D perhaps matches TRBD1 (5 bases). Looked up from germline, CDR1 is ENHRY and CDR2 is SYGVKD. The CDR3 totals 13 residues. With 7 bases removed from V and 5 bases from J, the gap between germline ends came to 15 bases.

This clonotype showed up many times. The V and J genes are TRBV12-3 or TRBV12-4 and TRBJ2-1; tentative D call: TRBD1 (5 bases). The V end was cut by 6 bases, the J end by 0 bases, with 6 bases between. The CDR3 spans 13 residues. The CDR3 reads CASSDSSYNEQFF. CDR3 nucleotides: TGTGCCAGCAGCGACAGCTCCTACAATGAGCAGTTCTTC.

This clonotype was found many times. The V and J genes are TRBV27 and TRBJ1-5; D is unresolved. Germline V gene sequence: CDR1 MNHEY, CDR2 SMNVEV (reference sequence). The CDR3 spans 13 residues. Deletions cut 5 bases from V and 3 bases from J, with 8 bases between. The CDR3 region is CASSGGANQPQHF. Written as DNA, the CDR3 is TGTGCCAGCAGTGGCGGTGCCAATCAGCCCCAGCATTTT.

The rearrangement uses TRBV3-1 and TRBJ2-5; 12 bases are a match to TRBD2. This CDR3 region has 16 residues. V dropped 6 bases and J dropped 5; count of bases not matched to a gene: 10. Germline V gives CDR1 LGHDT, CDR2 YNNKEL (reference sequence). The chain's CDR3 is CASRGSSGGARETQYF. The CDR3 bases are TGTGCCAGCAGAGGGTCTAGCGGGGGGGCCCGTGAGACCCAGTACTTC.

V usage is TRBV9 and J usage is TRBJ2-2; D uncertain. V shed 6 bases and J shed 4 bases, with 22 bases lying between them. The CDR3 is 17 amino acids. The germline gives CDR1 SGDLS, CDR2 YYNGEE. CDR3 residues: CASTDPKIQQPTGELFF. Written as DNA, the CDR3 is TGTGCCAGCACCGACCCCAAAATACAGCAACCCACCGGGGAGCTGTTTTTT. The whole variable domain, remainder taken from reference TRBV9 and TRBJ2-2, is DSGVTQTPKHLITATGQRVTLRCSPRSGDLSVYWYQQSLDQGLQFLIQYYNGEERAKGNILERFSAQQFPDLHSELNLSSLELGDSALYFCASTDPKIQQPTGELFFGEGSRLTVL.

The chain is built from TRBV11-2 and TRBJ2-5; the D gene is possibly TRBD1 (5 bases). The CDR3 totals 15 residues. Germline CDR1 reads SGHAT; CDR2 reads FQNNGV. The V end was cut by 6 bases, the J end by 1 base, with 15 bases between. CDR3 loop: CASSSRGRVQETQYF. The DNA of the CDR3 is TGTGCCAGCAGTTCTAGGGGCAGGGTCCAAGAGACCCAGTACTTC.

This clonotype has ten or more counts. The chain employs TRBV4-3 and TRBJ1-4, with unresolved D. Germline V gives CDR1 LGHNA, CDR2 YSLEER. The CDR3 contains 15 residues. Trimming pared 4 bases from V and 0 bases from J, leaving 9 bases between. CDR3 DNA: TGCGCCAGCAGCCGCAACAGTGCAACTAATGAAAAACTGTTTTTT. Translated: CASSRNSATNEKLFF.